A selection of T cell receptor beta chains follows, all from one sample in a study of blood T cells in healthy people across ages. In TCRdb, the 5' RACE reads were re-called with MiXCR into one record per CDR3 protein. Found here are over 1.5 million distinct CDR3 sequences, roughly 49% of them singletons; the top ten hold over 2%. The sample consisted of blood. These receptors originate from a middle-aged woman in good health. The conserved cysteine and the conserved F or W are not part of the CDR3 here.

TRBJ2-7	TRBV5-1	ASSLYRAPYEQY
TRBJ2-7	TRBV4-2	ASSQPDRGYEQY
TRBJ2-7	TRBV12-3/TRBV12-4	ASSSGLAGGPNEQY
TRBJ2-5	TRBV6-5	ASSYSWVGKETQY
TRBJ2-3	TRBV6-2/TRBV6-3	ASRKDRGGDTQY
TRBJ2-7	TRBV7-9	ASSLVLGTYEQY
TRBJ2-7	TRBV15	ATSRLTEYEQY
TRBJ2-3	TRBV29-1	SVSSGGAGSDTQY
TRBJ2-3	TRBV20-1	SARTGSPDTQY
TRBJ1-5	TRBV6-6	ASRYEGGSNQPQH
TRBJ2-3	TRBV5-1	ASSLLHVTSTDTQY
TRBJ1-5	TRBV7-2	ASSSDRGRQPQH
TRBJ2-7	TRBV13	ASSFTSGLRGGPEQY
TRBJ1-6	TRBV7-9	ASSERDGASPLH
TRBJ2-1	TRBV9	ASSGGTGDEQF